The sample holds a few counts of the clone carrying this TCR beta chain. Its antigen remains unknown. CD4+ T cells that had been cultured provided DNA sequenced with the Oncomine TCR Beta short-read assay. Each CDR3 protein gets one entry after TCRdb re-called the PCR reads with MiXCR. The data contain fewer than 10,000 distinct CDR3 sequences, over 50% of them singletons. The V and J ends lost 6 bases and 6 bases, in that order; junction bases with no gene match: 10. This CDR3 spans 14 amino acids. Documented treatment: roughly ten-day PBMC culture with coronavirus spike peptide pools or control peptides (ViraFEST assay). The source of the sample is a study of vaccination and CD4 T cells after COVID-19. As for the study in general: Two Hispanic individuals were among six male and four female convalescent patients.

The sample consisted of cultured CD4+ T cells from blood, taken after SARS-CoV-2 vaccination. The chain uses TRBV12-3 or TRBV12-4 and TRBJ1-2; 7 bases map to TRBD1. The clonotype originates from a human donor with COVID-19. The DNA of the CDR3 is TGTGCCAGCAGCCCCCGACAGGGATTAAATGGCTACACCTTC. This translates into CASSPRQGLNGYTF.